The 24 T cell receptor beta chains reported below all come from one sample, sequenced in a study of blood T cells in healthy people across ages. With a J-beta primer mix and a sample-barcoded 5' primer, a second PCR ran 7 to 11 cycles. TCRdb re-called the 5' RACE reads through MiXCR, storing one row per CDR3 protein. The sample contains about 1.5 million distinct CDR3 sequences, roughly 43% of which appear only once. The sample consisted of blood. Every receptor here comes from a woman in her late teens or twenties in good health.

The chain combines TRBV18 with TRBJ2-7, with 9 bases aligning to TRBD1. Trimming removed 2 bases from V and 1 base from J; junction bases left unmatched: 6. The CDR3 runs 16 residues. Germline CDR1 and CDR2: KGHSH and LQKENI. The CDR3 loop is CASSPYRGRGSYEQYF. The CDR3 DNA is TGTGCCAGCTCACCATACAGGGGGCGCGGGTCCTACGAGCAGTACTTC.

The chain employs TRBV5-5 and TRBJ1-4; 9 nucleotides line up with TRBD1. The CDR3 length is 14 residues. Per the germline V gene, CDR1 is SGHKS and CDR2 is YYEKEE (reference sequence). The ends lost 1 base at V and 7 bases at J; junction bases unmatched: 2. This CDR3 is CASSLRDRVEKLFF. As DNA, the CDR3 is TGTGCCAGCAGCTTGAGGGACAGGGTTGAAAAACTGTTTTTT.

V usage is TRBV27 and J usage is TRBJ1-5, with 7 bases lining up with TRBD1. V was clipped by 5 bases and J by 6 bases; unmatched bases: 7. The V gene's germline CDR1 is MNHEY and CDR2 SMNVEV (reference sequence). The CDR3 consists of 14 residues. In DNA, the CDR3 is TGTGCCAGCAGTGTAAGGACAGGAACTCAGCCCCAGCATTTT. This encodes CASSVRTGTQPQHF.

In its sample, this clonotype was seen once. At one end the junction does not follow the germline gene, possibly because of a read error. CDR3 coding DNA: TGCAGTGATAGACCACATGGAAGGGGACCCCTCCACTTT. It encodes CSDRPHGRGPLHF. The chain links TRBV20-1 to TRBJ1-6; possibly TRBD1 for D (5 bases). CDR1 DFQATT and CDR2 SNEGSKA come from the germline V gene (reference sequence). There are 13 residues in the CDR3.

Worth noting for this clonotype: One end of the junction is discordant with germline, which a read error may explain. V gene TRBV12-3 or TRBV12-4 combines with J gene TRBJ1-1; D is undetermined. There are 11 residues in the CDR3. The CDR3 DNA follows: TGTACCAGCACCTTGACGGGGGAAGCTTTCTTT. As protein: CTSTLTGEAFF.

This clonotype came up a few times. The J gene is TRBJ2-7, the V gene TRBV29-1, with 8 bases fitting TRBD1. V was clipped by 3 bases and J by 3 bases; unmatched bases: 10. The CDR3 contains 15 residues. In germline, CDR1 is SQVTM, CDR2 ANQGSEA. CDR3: CSVDGLRDRNYEQYF. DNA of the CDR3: TGCAGCGTTGATGGTTTGAGGGACAGGAACTACGAGCAGTACTTC.

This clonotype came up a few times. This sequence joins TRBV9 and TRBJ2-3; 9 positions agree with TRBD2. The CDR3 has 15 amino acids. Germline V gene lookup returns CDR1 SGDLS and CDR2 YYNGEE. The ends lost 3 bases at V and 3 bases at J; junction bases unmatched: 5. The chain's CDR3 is CASSGAGGPTDTQYF. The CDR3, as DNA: TGTGCCAGCAGCGGCGCGGGGGGGCCGACAGATACGCAGTATTTT.

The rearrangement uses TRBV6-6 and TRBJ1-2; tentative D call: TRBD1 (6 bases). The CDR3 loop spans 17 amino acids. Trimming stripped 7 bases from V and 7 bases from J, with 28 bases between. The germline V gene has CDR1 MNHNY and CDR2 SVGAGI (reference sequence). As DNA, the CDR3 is TGTGCCAGCATTTTACAGGGCCCCCCCAGTGTTTTCGGTGGCTACACCTTC. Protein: CASILQGPPSVFGGYTF.

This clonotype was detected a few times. The CDR3 nucleotides are TGCAGTGCCTGTCGTGTTAACACTGAAGCTTTCTTT. This gives the protein CSACRVNTEAFF. V is TRBV20-1 and J is TRBJ1-1; D ambiguous. The germline gives CDR1 DFQATT, CDR2 SNEGSKA (reference sequence). CDR3 length: 12 amino acids. The V and J ends lost 6 bases and 2 bases respectively, with 10 bases between them.

The CDR3 DNA follows: TGCAGTGCTAGAGATTGGGCTGGACGGGGGGCCGGCAATGAGCAGTTCTTC. Translating gives CSARDWAGRGAGNEQFF. The chain uses TRBV20-1 and TRBJ2-1; possible D gene TRBD2, 7 bases. CDR1 and CDR2 (germline): DFQATT, SNEGSKA (reference sequence). The CDR3 is 17 amino acids. V was trimmed by 0 bases and J by 6 bases, leaving 21 bases between them.

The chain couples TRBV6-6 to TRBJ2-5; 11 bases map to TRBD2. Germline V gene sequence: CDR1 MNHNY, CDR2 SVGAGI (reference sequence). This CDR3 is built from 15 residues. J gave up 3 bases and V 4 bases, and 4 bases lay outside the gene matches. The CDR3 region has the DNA TGTGCCAGCAGTTTGACTAGCGGGGCCAAAGAGACCCAGTACTTC. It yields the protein CASSLTSGAKETQYF.

CDR3 nucleotide sequence: TGCAGTGCGCCTTGGACTAGCGGGGCAGATACGCAGTATTTT. Translating gives CSAPWTSGADTQYF. The chain recombines TRBV20-1 with TRBJ2-3; TRBD2 agrees at 12 bases. This CDR3 has 14 residues. J gave up 4 bases and V 6 bases, and 5 bases lay outside the gene matches. Looked up from germline, CDR1 is DFQATT and CDR2 is SNEGSKA (reference sequence).

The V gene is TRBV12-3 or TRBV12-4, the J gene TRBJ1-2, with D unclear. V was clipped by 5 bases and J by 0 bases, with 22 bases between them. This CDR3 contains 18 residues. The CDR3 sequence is CASSLIGTWNSPNYGYTF. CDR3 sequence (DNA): TGTGCCAGCAGTCTAATTGGCACGTGGAACAGTCCTAACTATGGCTACACCTTC.

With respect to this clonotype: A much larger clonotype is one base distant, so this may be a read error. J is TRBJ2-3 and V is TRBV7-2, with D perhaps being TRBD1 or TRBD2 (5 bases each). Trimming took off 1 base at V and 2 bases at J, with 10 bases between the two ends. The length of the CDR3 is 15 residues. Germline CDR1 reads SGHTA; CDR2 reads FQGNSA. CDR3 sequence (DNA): TGTGCCAGCAGCTTAGGAGGGGTCCACACAGATACGCAGTATTTT. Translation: CASSLGGVHTDTQYF. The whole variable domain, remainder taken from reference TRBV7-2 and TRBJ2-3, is GAGVSQSPSNKVTEKGKDVELRCDPISGHTALYWYRQSLGQGLEFLIYFQGNSAPDKSGLPSDRFSAERTGGSVSTLTIQRTQQEDSAVYLCASSLGGVHTDTQYFGPGTRLTVL.

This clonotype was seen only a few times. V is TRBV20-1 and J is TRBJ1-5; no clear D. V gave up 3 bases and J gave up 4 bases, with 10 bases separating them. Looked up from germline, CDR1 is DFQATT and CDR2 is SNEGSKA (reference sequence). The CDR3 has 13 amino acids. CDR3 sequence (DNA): TGCAGTGCTAGCCCCGTGGGTAATCAGCCCCAGCATTTT. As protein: CSASPVGNQPQHF.

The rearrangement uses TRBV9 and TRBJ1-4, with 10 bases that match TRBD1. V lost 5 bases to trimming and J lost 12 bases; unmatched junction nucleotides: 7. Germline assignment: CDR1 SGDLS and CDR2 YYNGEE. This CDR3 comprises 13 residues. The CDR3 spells CASRGTGERELFF. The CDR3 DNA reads TGTGCCAGCAGGGGGACAGGGGAACGGGAACTGTTTTTT.

The CDR3 protein is CASTIIGGGDTQYF. CDR3 in DNA: TGTGCCAGCACCATAATAGGGGGGGGAGATACGCAGTATTTT. The chain is built from TRBV27 and TRBJ2-3; a possible D gene is TRBD2 (7 bases). Trimming stripped 7 bases from V and 5 bases from J, with 16 bases between. The CDR3 sequence is 14 residues long. CDR1 is MNHEY, CDR2 SMNVEV, per germline (reference sequence).

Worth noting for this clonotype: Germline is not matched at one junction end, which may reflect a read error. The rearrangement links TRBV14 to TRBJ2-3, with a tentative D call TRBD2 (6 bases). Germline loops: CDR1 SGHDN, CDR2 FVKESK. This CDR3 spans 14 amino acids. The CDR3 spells CASSPRGNTDMQYF. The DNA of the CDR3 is TGTGCCAGCAGCCCCCGGGGGAACACAGATATGCAGTATTTT.

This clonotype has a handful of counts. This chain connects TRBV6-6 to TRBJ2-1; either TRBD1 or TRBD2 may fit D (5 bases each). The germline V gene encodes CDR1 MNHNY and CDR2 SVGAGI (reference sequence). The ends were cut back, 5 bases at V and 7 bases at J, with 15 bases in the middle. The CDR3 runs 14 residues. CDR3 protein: CASSRTGTKNEQFF. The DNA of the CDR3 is TGTGCCAGCAGTCGCACCGGGACGAAGAATGAGCAGTTCTTC.

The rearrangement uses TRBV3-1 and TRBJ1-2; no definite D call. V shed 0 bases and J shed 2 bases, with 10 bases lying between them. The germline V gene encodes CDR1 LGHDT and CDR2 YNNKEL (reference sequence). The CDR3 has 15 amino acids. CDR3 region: CASSQEEELNYGYTF. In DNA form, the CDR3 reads TGTGCCAGCAGCCAAGAGGAGGAGCTAAACTATGGCTACACCTTC.

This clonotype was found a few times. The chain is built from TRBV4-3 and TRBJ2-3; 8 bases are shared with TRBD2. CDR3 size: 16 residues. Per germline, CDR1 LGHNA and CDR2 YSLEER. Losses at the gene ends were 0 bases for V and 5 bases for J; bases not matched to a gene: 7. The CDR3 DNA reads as TGCGCCAGCAGCCAAGATCGGGCGGGGGGTGGAGATACGCAGTATTTT. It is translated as CASSQDRAGGGDTQYF.

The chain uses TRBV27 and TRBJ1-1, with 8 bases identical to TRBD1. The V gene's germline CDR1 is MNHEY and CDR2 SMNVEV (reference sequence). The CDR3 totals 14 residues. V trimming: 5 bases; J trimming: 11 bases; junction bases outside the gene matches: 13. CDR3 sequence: CASSTDRVSRDAFF. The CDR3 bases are TGTGCCAGCAGTACGGACAGGGTTTCCAGGGATGCTTTCTTT.

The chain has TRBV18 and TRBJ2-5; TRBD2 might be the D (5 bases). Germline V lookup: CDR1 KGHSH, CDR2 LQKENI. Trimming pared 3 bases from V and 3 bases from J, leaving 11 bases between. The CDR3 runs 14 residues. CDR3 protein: CASSPTRGKETQYF. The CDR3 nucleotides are TGTGCCAGCTCACCCACCCGGGGAAAAGAGACCCAGTACTTC.

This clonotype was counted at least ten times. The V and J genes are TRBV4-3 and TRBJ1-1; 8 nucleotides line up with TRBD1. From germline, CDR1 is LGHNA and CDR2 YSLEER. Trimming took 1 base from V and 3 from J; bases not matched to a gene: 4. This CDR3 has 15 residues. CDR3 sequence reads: CASSQVETGDTEAFF. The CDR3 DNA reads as TGCGCCAGCAGCCAAGTGGAGACAGGGGACACTGAAGCTTTCTTT.